The 7 T cell receptor beta chains reported below all come from one sample, sequenced in a study of blood T cell repertoires in COVID-19. The repertoire was sequenced with immunoSEQ multiplex PCR; TCRdb's copy has only in-frame clones and lacks some. Of more than 250,000 clones in the sample, 80% to 90% were seen once. The source material was peripheral blood. All receptors come from a man aged 45 to 65 with active or convalescent COVID-19.

This rearrangement joins TRBV19 to TRBJ1-4; D uncertain. This CDR3 comprises 15 residues. Germline-derived CDR1 and CDR2 are LNHDA and SQIVND (reference sequence). The V end lost 4 bases, the J end lost 6 bases, and 15 bases lay between the germline ends. CDR3 nucleotides: TGTGCCAGTAGTAGGCCGGGTCCTGTCGATGAAAAACTGTTTTTT. Translating it yields CASSRPGPVDEKLFF.

CDR3 amino acids: CSASVARGGLETQYF. DNA for the CDR3: TGCAGTGCTAGTGTGGCGCGGGGGGGCTTAGAGACCCAGTACTTC. V is TRBV20-1 and J is TRBJ2-5; 9 nucleotides line up with TRBD2. From germline, CDR1 is DFQATT and CDR2 SNEGSKA (reference sequence). The CDR3 length is 15 residues. After removal of 3 bases from V and 4 bases from J, the junction contained 9 bases not matched to a gene.

The chain recombines TRBV6-5 with TRBJ2-5; the D gene is possibly TRBD2 (5 bases). V dropped 5 bases and J dropped 7 bases, with 14 bases sitting between them. The CDR3 consists of 13 residues. CDR1 and CDR2 from the germline V gene are MNHEY and SVGAGI. The DNA of the CDR3 is TGTGCCAGCAGTACCCAGACCCGGGGGACCCAGTACTTC. This codes for CASSTQTRGTQYF.

The chain employs TRBV2 and TRBJ2-5; 10 bases match TRBD2. Germline CDR1 is SNHLY and CDR2 is FYNNEI. This CDR3 contains 15 residues. The J segment lost 2 bases and the V segment lost 3 bases, leaving 3 bases of the junction unmatched. CDR3 DNA: TGTGCCAGCAGTGATGCTAGCGGGGGACAAGAGACCCAGTACTTC. Its protein is CASSDASGGQETQYF.

The gene calls are TRBV7-2 and TRBJ2-2, with D unclear. The germline CDR1 and CDR2 sequences are SGHTA and FQGNSA. Trimming stripped 4 bases from V and 1 base from J, with 7 bases between. The CDR3 loop spans 14 amino acids. This chain's CDR3 is CASSSLLNTGELFF. CDR3 DNA sequence: TGTGCCAGCAGCTCCCTTTTGAACACCGGGGAGCTGTTTTTT.

The V and J genes are TRBV11-2 and TRBJ1-2, with TRBD1 matching over 9 bases. Germline loops: CDR1 SGHAT, CDR2 FQNNGV. Trimming removed 4 bases from V and 4 bases from J; junction bases left unmatched: 7. The CDR3 covers 15 residues. CDR3: CASSSRGQGGYGYTF. The CDR3 nucleotides read TGTGCCAGCAGCTCCAGGGGACAGGGAGGCTATGGCTACACCTTC.

V and J are TRBV5-6 and TRBJ2-1; tentative D call: TRBD2 (6 bases). CDR3 size: 15 residues. V lost 4 bases and J 10 bases, leaving 21 bases between the germline ends. Germline V gene lookup returns CDR1 SGHDT and CDR2 YYEEEE. This chain's CDR3 is CASSRPGGTVPEQFF. CDR3 bases: TGTGCCAGCAGCCGGCCAGGCGGGACTGTCCCCGAGCAGTTCTTC.